Following are 7 T cell receptor beta chains from one sample sequenced in a study of cytomegalovirus exposure and HLA in healthy donors. The PCR contained 60 Vbeta and 13 Jbeta primers. Only in-frame clones appear in the TCRdb table, and some are missing; sequencing was by immunoSEQ multiplex PCR. The sample holds around 170,000 clones; roughly 82% are singletons and the top ten take less than 2%. The material sequenced was PBMCs. The receptors were gathered from a man aged 35 to 55 in good health and CMV-seronegative.

The rearrangement joins TRBV5-6 to TRBJ1-2, with a possible D match to TRBD1 (5 bases). Trimming shortened V by 0 bases and J by 3 bases, and 12 bases separated the two germline ends. The germline V gene has CDR1 SGHDT and CDR2 YYEEEE. The CDR3 runs to 15 residues. As DNA, the CDR3 is TGTGCCAGCAGCTTGGTTCAGGGAACGTACTATGGCTACACCTTC. Its protein is CASSLVQGTYYGYTF. Filled out from reference TRBV5-6 and TRBJ1-2, the complete variable domain reads DAGVTQSPTHLIKTRGQQVTLRCSPKSGHDTVSWYQQALGQGPQFIFQYYEEEERQRGNFPDRFSGHQFPNYSSELNVNALLLGDSALYLCASSLVQGTYYGYTFGSGTRLTVV.

The chain links TRBV15 to TRBJ2-4; TRBD2 might be the D (6 bases). The CDR3 loop spans 14 amino acids. V was shortened by 1 base and J by 6 bases, with 10 bases between the two germline ends. The germline V gene encodes CDR1 LNHNV and CDR2 YYDKDF (reference sequence). Here the CDR3 reads CATSRGGIGNIQYF. DNA for the CDR3: TGTGCCACCAGCAGAGGCGGGATTGGAAACATTCAGTACTTC.

This clone was observed a few times. The chain combines TRBV30 with TRBJ1-4; no definite D call. Germline CDR1 and CDR2: GTSNPN and SVGIG (reference sequence). The CDR3 contains 16 residues. V was pared by 0 bases and J by 1 base, with 12 bases between. The CDR3 loop reads CAWSVIIGKTNEKLFF. CDR3 bases: TGTGCCTGGAGTGTAATAATCGGGAAAACTAATGAAAAACTGTTTTTT.

This clone was counted only a few times. The chain joins TRBV19 to TRBJ2-6, with 8 bases aligning to TRBD2. CDR1 LNHDA and CDR2 SQIVND come from the germline V gene (reference sequence). The J segment lost 1 base and the V segment lost 3 bases, leaving 8 bases of the junction unmatched. The CDR3 totals 18 residues. In DNA form, the CDR3 reads TGTGCCAGTAGTATCGGGGGGGCGCGAAGGTCTGGGGCCAACGTCCTGACTTTC. Translation gives CASSIGGARRSGANVLTF.

V gene TRBV5-1 combines with J gene TRBJ1-1; the D gene is possibly TRBD1 (5 bases). CDR3 length: 14 amino acids. CDR1 and CDR2 (germline): SGHRS, YFSETQ. Trimming pared 7 bases from V and 4 bases from J, leaving 17 bases between. The CDR3 DNA sequence: TGCGCCAGCGGCCCTGGACACGGCGCCACTGAAGCTTTCTTT. It translates to CASGPGHGATEAFF.

The chain employs TRBV12-5 and TRBJ1-2; D is uncertain. V was trimmed by 0 bases and J by 8 bases, leaving 13 bases between them. CDR3 length: 14 amino acids. Germline V CDR1 and CDR2: LGHNT, FRNRAP. DNA of the CDR3: TGTGCTAGTGGTTTGGTAGGGCGGTCGGGGGGCTACACCTTC. Protein product: CASGLVGRSGGYTF.

V and J are TRBV7-2 and TRBJ1-2; D perhaps matches TRBD1 (6 bases). V lost 1 base and J 2 bases, leaving 17 bases between the germline ends. This CDR3 contains 17 residues. Germline V lookup: CDR1 SGHTA, CDR2 FQGNSA. CDR3 in DNA: TGTGCCAGCAGCTTAGTGATAAGGCAGGGGAACAACTATGGCTACACCTTC. This sequence encodes CASSLVIRQGNNYGYTF.